This record concerns one TCR beta chain sequence. This record belongs to a study of blood T cell repertoires in COVID-19. The wider study: PBMCs, B-cell-depleted T cells, or T cells were the source of the cDNA or gDNA that made up the material.

Trimming pared 4 bases from V and 6 bases from J, leaving 15 bases between. The germline V gene encodes CDR1 SGHTA and CDR2 FQGTGA. The CDR3 sequence is 15 residues long. Authors' analysis steps: Researchers report that nucleated cell counts were estimated from reference gene primer amplification. Assay used: immunoSEQ multiplex PCR; TCRdb lists only in-frame clones, some missing. V and J calls and clone size are given by that table; D and trimming were obtained from the DNA. The table includes about 250,000 clones, roughly 88% detected once. Sample: peripheral blood. The sequence was collected from a man aged 80 or over with acute or convalescent COVID-19. The J gene is TRBJ2-2, the V gene TRBV7-3, with a possible D match to TRBD1 (9 bases). This chain's CDR3 is CASSSGGTGPGELFF. CDR3 nucleotide sequence: TGTGCCAGCAGCTCGGGAGGGACAGGGCCCGGGGAGCTGTTTTTT.